This T cell receptor beta chain was sequenced in a study of blood T cell repertoires in COVID-19. Followed longitudinally, the Seattle patients had been enrolled during active infection. Germline CDR1 and CDR2: SGHAT and FQNNGV. The length of the CDR3 is 16 residues. V shed 5 bases, J shed 2 bases, and the junction held 11 bases outside the gene matches. Per the study methods: Reference gene primer amplification gave nucleated cell count estimates. Profiled with immunoSEQ multiplex PCR; TCRdb holds only in-frame clones, not every one. V and J calls and clone size are as listed in that table; D and trimming were resolved from the DNA. The sample includes 200,000 to 300,000 clones, over 90% of them seen just once.

The chain has TRBV11-2 and TRBJ2-7; 8 bases fit TRBD1. The sequencing sample was made of peripheral blood. The sequence was obtained from a young man with COVID-19, enrolled during active disease. CDR3 region: CASSPRSRQGTYEQYF. In DNA form, the CDR3 reads TGTGCCAGCAGCCCGAGGTCCCGACAGGGGACCTACGAGCAGTACTTC.